A single sample gave rise to the 18 T cell receptor beta chains below, sequenced in a study of T-cell memory formation after mild COVID-19. TCRdb used MiXCR to reprocess the 5' RACE reads, holding one entry per CDR3 protein. In the table there are about 470,000 distinct CDR3 sequences, nearly 25% of which are singletons. What was sequenced was PBMCs or a T cell subset sorted from them (not recorded which). The receptors here all came from an adult woman who had mild COVID-19 (a few samples of this study predate the infection). Cell type and time point are not known.

This clonotype was recorded a few times. The gene calls are TRBV7-2 and TRBJ2-1; D gene unclear. The V gene lost 4 bases and the J gene lost 3 bases, with 13 bases spanning the gap. The CDR3 loop spans 15 amino acids. Per the germline V gene, CDR1 is SGHTA and CDR2 is FQGNSA. This chain's CDR3 is CASSSADGYYNEQFF. As DNA, the CDR3 is TGTGCCAGCAGCTCCGCCGATGGCTACTACAATGAGCAGTTCTTC.

This clonotype turned up a few times. This sequence joins TRBV25-1 and TRBJ2-1; TRBD1 aligns across 9 bases. The V gene end was trimmed by 6 bases and the J gene end by 7 bases; junction bases not matched to a gene: 4. The CDR3 is 13 residues long. Per germline, CDR1 MGHDK and CDR2 SYGVNS. CDR3 region: CASSETGGNEQFF. In DNA form, the CDR3 reads TGTGCCAGCAGCGAGACAGGGGGGAATGAGCAGTTCTTC. Full variable domain (rest looked up from reference TRBV25-1 and TRBJ2-1): EADIYQTPRYLVIGTGKKITLECSQTMGHDKMYWYQQDPGMELHLIHYSYGVNSTEKGDLSSESTVSRIRTEHFPLTLESARPSHTSQYLCASSETGGNEQFFGPGTRLTVL.

The rearrangement links TRBV12-3 or TRBV12-4 to TRBJ2-2; no firm D call. The germline V and J ends were trimmed by 5 bases and 0 bases, with 25 bases remaining between them. The CDR3 consists of 20 residues. CDR3 sequence (DNA): TGTGCCAGCAGTCCACCCGTCCTCTCCCCGGGCAGGACGAACACCGGGGAGCTGTTTTTT. Translation gives CASSPPVLSPGRTNTGELFF.

The rearrangement joins TRBV12-3 or TRBV12-4 to TRBJ1-1; 7 positions agree with TRBD1. The CDR3 sequence is 14 residues long. The trim removed 7 bases at V and 3 bases at J, leaving 8 bases unmatched. The CDR3 loop is CASNRQGGDTEAFF. In DNA, the CDR3 is TGTGCCAGCAATAGACAGGGTGGTGACACTGAAGCTTTCTTT.

There are a few counts of this clonotype. This chain uses TRBV27 with TRBJ1-6, with D perhaps matching TRBD1 (6 bases). Trimming pared 4 bases from V and 4 bases from J, leaving 17 bases between. The CDR3 length is 17 residues. Germline CDR1 reads MNHEY; CDR2 reads SMNVEV (reference sequence). CDR3 residues: CASSSDRSGAYNSPLHF. CDR3 DNA sequence: TGTGCCAGCAGTTCTGACAGGTCCGGGGCGTATAATTCACCCCTCCACTTT.

This chain uses TRBV2 with TRBJ2-4, with 8 bases identical to TRBD2. Germline CDR1 is SNHLY and CDR2 is FYNNEI. V trimming: 6 bases; J trimming: 15 bases; junction bases outside the gene matches: 13. The CDR3 runs 13 residues. CDR3 sequence: CASRSREGALSYF. DNA of the CDR3: TGTGCCAGCAGAAGCCGGGAGGGTGCATTATCGTACTTC.

There are a few counts of this clonotype. This sequence joins TRBV5-1 and TRBJ1-4; D remains unclear. From germline, CDR1 is SGHRS and CDR2 YFSETQ. CDR3 size: 15 residues. The V and J ends lost 0 bases and 5 bases respectively, with 11 bases between them. The CDR3 loop is CASSLAGDQNEKLFF. The CDR3 coding sequence is TGCGCCAGCAGCTTGGCAGGTGACCAAAATGAAAAACTGTTTTTT.

This clonotype was observed a few times. J is TRBJ2-7 and V is TRBV20-1; possibly TRBD1 for D (6 bases). There are 12 residues in the CDR3. Trimming removed 5 bases from V and 2 bases from J, with 10 bases in between. The germline gives CDR1 DFQATT, CDR2 SNEGSKA (reference sequence). CDR3 in DNA: TGCAGTGCTCGGACAGACACCTACGAGCAGTACTTC. Its protein product is CSARTDTYEQYF.

This clonotype was observed a handful of times. The CDR3 sequence is CASSSQKSNGYTF. Written as DNA, the CDR3 is TGTGCCAGCAGCTCACAGAAATCAAATGGCTACACCTTC. V gene TRBV7-2 combines with J gene TRBJ1-2; D is unresolved. From germline, CDR1 is SGHTA and CDR2 FQGNSA. With 4 bases removed from V and 6 bases from J, the gap between germline ends came to 12 bases. The CDR3 extends over 13 amino acids.

This clonotype was picked up a small number of times. The CDR3 reads CASSFAGQGAEAFF. CDR3 bases: TGTGCCAGCAGTTTTGCGGGGCAGGGGGCTGAAGCTTTCTTT. J is TRBJ1-1 and V is TRBV12-3 or TRBV12-4, with TRBD1 matching 7 bases. Trimming at V came to 3 bases and at J to 6 bases, leaving 7 bases not matched to a gene. This CDR3 has 14 residues.

The chain uses TRBV6-1 and TRBJ2-5, with D possibly being TRBD1 (6 bases). Per germline, CDR1 MNHNS and CDR2 SASEGT. The CDR3 is made up of 16 amino acids. V lost 0 bases, J lost 3 bases, and 14 bases lay in between. The CDR3 spells CASSEAAGVGKETQYF. In DNA, the CDR3 is TGTGCCAGCAGTGAAGCGGCAGGGGTTGGAAAAGAGACCCAGTACTTC.

This chain links TRBV4-3 with TRBJ2-7; 8 bases line up with TRBD2. After removal of 4 bases from V and 2 bases from J, the junction contained 13 bases not matched to a gene. The CDR3 runs 17 residues. CDR1 is LGHNA and CDR2 is YSLEER in the germline V gene. CDR3 in amino acids: CASSRPTRGRTPYEQYF. The CDR3 DNA reads as TGCGCCAGCAGCCGGCCCACCCGCGGGAGGACCCCCTACGAGCAGTACTTC.

This clonotype was seen repeatedly, ten times or more. The chain recombines TRBV5-1 with TRBJ1-6; weak D call: TRBD1 (5 bases). CDR1 is SGHRS and CDR2 is YFSETQ in the germline V gene. Trimming removed 2 bases at V and 5 bases at J, with 20 bases between. The CDR3 runs to 18 residues. The CDR3 sequence is CASSFTQTGGSNNSPLHF. The DNA of the CDR3 is TGCGCCAGCAGCTTTACTCAGACGGGGGGGTCTAATAATTCACCCCTCCACTTT.

The chain joins TRBV4-2 to TRBJ1-6, with D unclear. Germline-derived CDR1 and CDR2 are LGHNA and YNFKEQ. V gave up 3 bases and J gave up 4 bases, with 7 bases separating them. This CDR3 is 14 amino acids long. The CDR3 DNA sequence: TGTGCCAGCAGCCAGGAGATATATAATTCACCCCTCCACTTT. Its protein product is CASSQEIYNSPLHF.

This clonotype was counted between two and nine times. The chain links TRBV5-1 to TRBJ2-2; possibly TRBD1 for D (5 bases). V lost 7 bases, J lost 7 bases, and 14 bases lay in between. Looked up from germline, CDR1 is SGHRS and CDR2 is YFSETQ. This CDR3 region has 13 residues. CDR3 in DNA: TGCGCCAGCGTTCCTGACGGACACGGGGAGCTGTTTTTT. Translating it yields CASVPDGHGELFF.

This clonotype turned up a few times. V is TRBV10-3 and J is TRBJ1-1, with a tentative D call TRBD1 (6 bases). The germline CDR1 and CDR2 sequences are ENHRY and SYGVKD. Trimming left V 0 bases short and J 4 bases short, with 18 bases between. The CDR3 runs 17 residues. In DNA form, the CDR3 reads TGTGCCATCAGTGAGTCTGGGGTAAACAGGGAGGGCACTGAAGCTTTCTTT. It yields the protein CAISESGVNREGTEAFF.

This chain joins TRBV7-9 and TRBJ2-1; D not resolved. V was shortened by 5 bases and J by 10 bases, with 21 bases between the two germline ends. This CDR3 spans 15 amino acids. Germline V CDR1 and CDR2: SEHNR, FQNEAQ (reference sequence). The CDR3 loop reads CASSPPAWIVGEQFF. CDR3 DNA: TGTGCCAGCAGCCCCCCCGCGTGGATAGTTGGGGAGCAGTTCTTC.

The chain employs TRBV20-1 and TRBJ2-3; TRBD2 matches 7 bases. This CDR3 spans 14 amino acids. V shed 6 bases and J 4 bases; nucleotides not matched to a gene: 10. Germline-derived CDR1 and CDR2 are DFQATT and SNEGSKA (reference sequence). The CDR3 loop reads CSAPHPAGADTQYF. CDR3 nucleotide sequence: TGCAGTGCCCCCCACCCCGCGGGAGCAGATACGCAGTATTTT.